This paragraph covers one T cell receptor (beta chain) sequence. This record belongs to a study of PD-1 blockade in classical Hodgkin lymphoma. Overall study context: The patients were dosed with nivolumab 3 mg/kg, infused intravenously every 2 weeks.

Data came from immunoSEQ multiplex PCR; TCRdb stores just in-frame clones and leaves some out. The sample contains about 32,000 clones, over 75% of which appear only once. Specified time point: cycle 4 day 1 (C4D1), after five to seven weeks of nivolumab. Every one of the patients relapsed after autologous stem cell transplantation (brentuximab vedotin exposure was variable). Best overall response was complete response, partial response or progressive disease in these relapsed/refractory classical Hodgkin lymphoma patients. The CDR3 contains 16 residues. Germline lookup yields CDR1 SGHNT and CDR2 YYREEE (reference sequence). V was clipped by 4 bases and J by 0 bases; unmatched bases: 3.

This receptor was obtained from a human donor with classical Hodgkin lymphoma. The source was peripheral blood mononuclear cells (PBMCs), collected before the fourth cycle of nivolumab. The chain employs TRBV5-4 and TRBJ2-3; 12 nucleotides agree with TRBD2. CDR3 DNA: TGTGCCAGCAGCCCCGGGACTAGCGGGAGCACAGATACGCAGTATTTT. It codes for CASSPGTSGSTDTQYF.